This is a list of T cell receptor beta chains from one sample in a study of radiotherapy plus CTLA-4 blockade in lung cancer. Clones were sequenced by immunoSEQ multiplex PCR, and TCRdb holds only the in-frame ones, with some missing. This table has fewer than 150,000 clones, approximately 84% appearing once. The source material was peripheral blood, sampled from a patient treated with radiotherapy plus ipilimumab. These TCRs come from a human donor with non-small cell lung cancer who had a partial response to radiotherapy plus ipilimumab. The CDR3 runs from the conserved cysteine through the conserved F or W. D genes are given only for firm matches. Clone size is shown for a subset of rows, as once, few, many or a class of expanded clone.

v_call,cdr3_length,j_call,clone_size,d_call,cdr3_nt,cdr3_aa
TRBV19,15,TRBJ1-2,NA,TRBD1,TGTGCCAGTAGTATCGGACAGGTCCGACACTATGGCTACACCTTC,CASSIGQVRHYGYTF
TRBV30,14,TRBJ1-5,NA,NA,TGTGCCTGGAGTGGAGTCAGGGGCAATCAGCCCCAGCATTTT,CAWSGVRGNQPQHF
TRBV7-2,17,TRBJ2-2,NA,TRBD2,TGTGCCAGCAGCGAGGGGCGACTAGCGCGTGGCACCGGGGAGCTGTTTTTT,CASSEGRLARGTGELFF
TRBV2,15,TRBJ1-3,NA,TRBD1,TGTGCCAGCAGATCGGGACAGAGCTCTGGAAACACCATATATTTT,CASRSGQSSGNTIYF
TRBV5-1,15,TRBJ1-1,NA,NA,TGCGCCAGCAGCTTTGTTACGACCCCGGGAACTGAAGCTTTCTTT,CASSFVTTPGTEAFF
TRBV6-1,15,TRBJ2-1,few,NA,TGTGCCAGCAGTGAACTGACTTCTTCCTACAATGAGCAGTTCTTC,CASSELTSSYNEQFF
TRBV4-2,16,TRBJ1-4,NA,TRBD1,TGTGCCAGCAGCCAAGACCGACAGGGGGGTAATGAAAAACTGTTTTTT,CASSQDRQGGNEKLFF
TRBV6-1,14,TRBJ2-5,NA,TRBD2,TGTGCCAGCAGGTTGGGACTAGTGCAAGAGACCCAGTACTTC,CASRLGLVQETQYF
TRBV21-1,14,TRBJ1-2,NA,NA,TGTGCCAGCAGCAAAAGGAGGCCAATGGGAGGCTACACCTTC,CASSKRRPMGGYTF
TRBV7-3,15,TRBJ2-5,NA,NA,TGTGCCAGCAGCCCCGGGACACCGGCCCAAGAGACCCAGTACTTC,CASSPGTPAQETQYF
TRBV5-1,13,TRBJ1-1,NA,NA,TGCGCCAGCAGCTTTCCCGGGTACACTGAAGCTTTCTTT,CASSFPGYTEAFF
TRBV7-2,16,TRBJ2-4,NA,NA,TGTGCCAGCAGCTTAGGAGACATACTAGCTAAAAACATTCAGTACTTC,CASSLGDILAKNIQYF
TRBV14,13,TRBJ1-1,NA,NA,TGTGCCAGCAGCCCAGGGGCGAACACTGAAGCTTTCTTT,CASSPGANTEAFF
TRBV6-5,11,TRBJ1-1,NA,NA,TGTGCCAGCACCTCGGGGACTGAAGCTTTCTTT,CASTSGTEAFF
TRBV5-1,12,TRBJ2-5,once,NA,TGCGCCAGCCGCGGGTATTCGGAGACCCAGTACTTC,CASRGYSETQYF
TRBV7-2,15,TRBJ1-5,NA,NA,TGTGCCAGCAGCTTATATGCTGGGGAGGATCAGCCCCAGCATTTT,CASSLYAGEDQPQHF
TRBV6-5,15,TRBJ1-1,NA,TRBD1,TGTGCCAGCACCCAGGGGACAGGGCCGGGCACTGAAGCTTTCTTT,CASTQGTGPGTEAFF
TRBV6-5,16,TRBJ1-2,once,NA,TGTGCCAGCAGTTACGCGGACAGACCCGAGGCCTATGGCTACACCTTC,CASSYADRPEAYGYTF
TRBV28,12,TRBJ2-3,NA,TRBD2,TGTGCCCTAGCGGGAGGCACAGATACGCAGTATTTT,CALAGGTDTQYF
TRBV5-1,14,TRBJ1-5,once,NA,TGCGCCAGCAGCTTGTCAGGTGGGGCACAGCCCCAGCATTTT,CASSLSGGAQPQHF
TRBV2,16,TRBJ2-1,once,NA,TGTGCCAGCAGTGACGGCGCGCAACCCCTGAGGGATGAGCAGTTCTTC,CASSDGAQPLRDEQFF
TRBV10-3,14,TRBJ1-1,NA,TRBD1,TGTGCCAGCGCCGGGACAGGGGTGAACACTGAAGCTTTCTTT,CASAGTGVNTEAFF
TRBV27,15,TRBJ1-5,few,NA,TGTGCCAGCAGGACGTTGCGGGATAGCAATCAGCCCCAGCATTTT,CASRTLRDSNQPQHF
TRBV7-3,15,TRBJ1-2,once,TRBD1,TGTGCCAGCAGCCCCGCGGGGACAGGGGTATATGGCTACACCTTC,CASSPAGTGVYGYTF
TRBV19,15,TRBJ2-2,few,TRBD2,TGTGCCAGTAGTCCAGCGGGAGTAGACACCGGGGAGCTGTTTTTT,CASSPAGVDTGELFF
TRBV6-5,15,TRBJ1-6,NA,TRBD1,TGTGCCTCTCGAGACAGGGAAGGCTATAATTCACCCCTCCACTTT,CASRDREGYNSPLHF
TRBV29-1,13,TRBJ2-7,once,NA,TGCAGCGTCGGGAAGGGTGGTGAAGGCGAGCAGTACTTC,CSVGKGGEGEQYF
TRBV6-5,14,TRBJ1-1,NA,TRBD1,TGTGCCAGCAGGGTGGGACAGGCCACTCGAAGGGCTTTCTTT,CASRVGQATRRAFF
TRBV2,14,TRBJ2-3,NA,NA,TGTGCCAGCACGATGGCAGGGAGGAGAGATACGCAGTATTTT,CASTMAGRRDTQYF
TRBV5-1,15,TRBJ2-5,NA,NA,TGCGCCAGCAGCCCCAATCGGGGGATCCAAGAGACCCAGTACTTC,CASSPNRGIQETQYF
TRBV10-2,12,TRBJ1-1,few,NA,TGCGCCAGCAGTGAGCAAAATTTCCAAGCTTTCTTT,CASSEQNFQAFF
TRBV4-2,16,TRBJ2-2,NA,TRBD2,TGTGCCAGCAGCCAAGAGGGCGGGAGCTTGCCCGGGGAGCTGTTTTTT,CASSQEGGSLPGELFF
TRBV15,16,TRBJ1-3,NA,TRBD1,TGTGCCACCAGCGAAGACAGGGATCTCTCTGGAAACACCATATATTTT,CATSEDRDLSGNTIYF
TRBV6-1,13,TRBJ1-1,NA,NA,TGTGCCAGCAGTGTTAGGGGAAACACTGAAGCTTTCTTT,CASSVRGNTEAFF
TRBV4-1,16,TRBJ1-5,NA,NA,TGCGCCAGCAGCCAAGATTTAGCAGGGAGCAATCAGCCCCAGCATTTT,CASSQDLAGSNQPQHF
TRBV7-2,14,TRBJ2-7,NA,NA,TGTGCCATCCTTAAACCAGGTGTCGCCTACGAGCAGTACTTC,CAILKPGVAYEQYF
TRBV6-4,11,TRBJ2-3,NA,NA,TGTGCCAGCAGTGGCCAGGGTACGCAGTATTTT,CASSGQGTQYF
TRBV6-6,15,TRBJ1-4,NA,NA,TGTGCCAGCAGCCCATCCCAGGGGACTAATGAAAAACTGTTTTTT,CASSPSQGTNEKLFF
TRBV15,16,TRBJ1-5,many,NA,TGTGCCACCAGCAGAGTCCCCCCAGATAGCAATCAGCCCCAGCATTTT,CATSRVPPDSNQPQHF
TRBV5-5,15,TRBJ2-2,NA,TRBD1,TGTGCCAGCAGCTTAGGGACAGGGAGCACCGGGGAGCTGTTTTTT,CASSLGTGSTGELFF
TRBV11-2,16,TRBJ2-7,NA,TRBD2,TGTGCCAGCAGCCTGCGTGGTGCTAGCGGGAACTACGAGCAGTACTTC,CASSLRGASGNYEQYF
TRBV7-9,12,TRBJ2-7,few,TRBD2,TGTGCCAGCAGCGGTACTAGCGACGAGCAGTACTTC,CASSGTSDEQYF
TRBV5-1,13,TRBJ2-7,NA,TRBD1,TGCGCCAGCAGCTCCGGACAGGGAGACGGAGAGTACTTC,CASSSGQGDGEYF
TRBV18,13,TRBJ2-1,NA,TRBD1,TGTGCCAGCTCACCACGGACAGGGAATGAGCAGTTCTTC,CASSPRTGNEQFF
TRBV7-2,14,TRBJ2-2,NA,NA,TGTGCCAGCAGCGTCGACTCCTACACCGGGGAGCTGTTTTTT,CASSVDSYTGELFF